The clone carrying this T cell receptor beta chain is a singleton in its sample. Time point denoted: peripheral blood 6 weeks after treatment start. Sequenced by immunoSEQ multiplex PCR; TCRdb stores in-frame clones only, minus some. The sample yields approximately 91,000 clones, 70% to 90% seen once. The data were obtained in a study of PD-L1 blockade in urothelial cancer. In the study overall: Most of the 29 patients were men whose urothelial cancer was bladder-origin. Of prior chemotherapy regimens, patients had received between 0 and 3.

The CDR3 length is 13 residues. V was cut by 5 bases and J by 4 bases, with 12 bases left in between. Germline assignment: CDR1 GTSNPN and CDR2 SVGIG (reference sequence). Sequencing used PBMCs, obtained around atezolizumab (anti-PD-L1) treatment. This clonotype was sampled from a man between 65 and 85 years old with urothelial cancer. V and J are TRBV30 and TRBJ1-3; a weak D match, TRBD1 (6 bases). CDR3 coding DNA: TGTGCCTGGTCAACAGGGTTCGGAAACACCATATATTTT. Encoded protein: CAWSTGFGNTIYF.